This T cell receptor beta chain stems from a study of blood T cell repertoires in COVID-19. The overall study: PBMCs, B-cell-depleted T cells, or T cells were the source of the cDNA or gDNA that made up the material.

The V end lost 9 bases, the J end lost 8 bases, and 17 bases lay between the germline ends. This CDR3 region has 12 residues. The germline gives CDR1 SGHRS, CDR2 YFSETQ. Original methodology: How many nucleated cells were present was estimated from reference gene primer amplification. The data were produced by immunoSEQ multiplex PCR, yet TCRdb's version contains in-frame clones alone and is incomplete. V, J and clone size derive from that table, while D and trimming were established from the DNA sequence. The sample lists roughly 400,000 clones, about 89% seen once, with 0.8% to 0.9% in the top ten. This study enrolled people aged roughly 18 to 90 from roughly 22 US geographic areas. Before they entered the study, exposed participants had met a COVID-19 case within 2 weeks.

The J gene is TRBJ1-2, the V gene TRBV5-1; the D is unclear. The receptor's source is a woman aged 40 to 50 who had been exposed to COVID-19. Sequencing input: PBMCs or T cells enriched from blood (not recorded which). CDR3 bases: TGCGCCACCCGATCCGATACCAGGGGCTACACCTTC. Protein: CATRSDTRGYTF. The full variable domain, completed using reference TRBV5-1 and TRBJ1-2, is KAGVTQTPRYLIKTRGQQVTLSCSPISGHRSVSWYQQTPGQGLQFLFEYFSETQRNKGNFPGRFSGRQFSNSRSEMNVSTLELGDSALYLCATRSDTRGYTFGSGTRLTVV.